This T cell receptor beta chain was retrieved from a study of cytomegalovirus exposure and HLA in healthy donors. The table lists this clone with a count of one. The CDR3 runs 14 residues. After removal of 6 bases from V and 6 bases from J, the junction contained 6 bases not matched to a gene. The germline V gene has CDR1 LGHNA and CDR2 YSLEER. With 60 Vbeta and 13 Jbeta primers, the PCR was carried out. Clones were read by immunoSEQ multiplex PCR, and TCRdb kept only the in-frame ones, dropping some. This sample has roughly 200,000 clones, with around 75% found just once. Sequenced input: PBMCs. The chain joins TRBV4-3 to TRBJ2-1, with 9 bases fitting TRBD2. The TCR sequence derives from a male donor in good health and CMV-seronegative. The CDR3 DNA reads as TGCGCCAGCAGTATAGCGGGAGTATCCAATGAGCAGTTCTTC. Translated, it gives CASSIAGVSNEQFF.